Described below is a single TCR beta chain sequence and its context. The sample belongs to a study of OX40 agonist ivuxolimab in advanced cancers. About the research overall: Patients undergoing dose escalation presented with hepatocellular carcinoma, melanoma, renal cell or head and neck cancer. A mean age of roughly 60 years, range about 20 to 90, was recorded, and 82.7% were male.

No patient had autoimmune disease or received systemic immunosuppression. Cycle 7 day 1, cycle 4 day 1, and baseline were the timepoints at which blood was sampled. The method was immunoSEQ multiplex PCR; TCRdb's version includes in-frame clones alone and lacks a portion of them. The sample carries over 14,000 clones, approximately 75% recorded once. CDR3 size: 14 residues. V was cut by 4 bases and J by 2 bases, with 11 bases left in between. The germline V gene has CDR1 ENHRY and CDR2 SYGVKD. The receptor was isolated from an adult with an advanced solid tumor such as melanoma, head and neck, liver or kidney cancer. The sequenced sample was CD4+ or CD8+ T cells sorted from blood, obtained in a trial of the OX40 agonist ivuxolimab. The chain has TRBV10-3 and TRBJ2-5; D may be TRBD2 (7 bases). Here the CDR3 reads CAISGGGYQETQYF. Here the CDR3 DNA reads TGTGCCATCAGTGGGGGGGGCTATCAAGAGACCCAGTACTTC.